The 3 T cell receptor beta chains in this list originate from one sample, sequenced in a study of blood T cell repertoires in COVID-19. Repertoires were generated with immunoSEQ multiplex PCR, while TCRdb's copy carries only in-frame clones and drops some. The sample yields about 250,000 clones, roughly 83% seen once. Input material: peripheral blood. All receptors derive from a man older than 75 with acute or convalescent COVID-19.

The genes are TRBV5-5 and TRBJ2-1; 10 bases are a match to TRBD1. This CDR3 is built from 16 residues. Germline trimming cut 4 bases from V and 1 base from J; bases unmatched to any gene: 5. Per germline, CDR1 SGHKS and CDR2 YYEKEE (reference sequence). For the CDR3, the DNA is TGTGCCAGCAGCGTAAGGACAGGGGGTTCCTACAATGAGCAGTTCTTC. Translation: CASSVRTGGSYNEQFF.

This chain joins TRBV30 and TRBJ2-7; D is uncertain. The CDR3 has 13 residues. From germline, CDR1 is GTSNPN and CDR2 SVGIG (reference sequence). V shed 1 base and J shed 3 bases, with 10 bases lying between them. The CDR3 reads CAWSDLASYEQYF. The DNA for the CDR3 is TGTGCCTGGAGTGATTTGGCCAGCTACGAGCAGTACTTC. The full variable domain, rest sourced from reference TRBV30 and TRBJ2-7, is SQTIHQWPATLVQPVGSPLSLECTVEGTSNPNLYWYRQAAGRGLQLLFYSVGIGQISSEVPQNLSASRPQDRQFILSSKKLLLSDSGFYLCAWSDLASYEQYFGPGTRLTVT.

The rearrangement joins TRBV7-2 to TRBJ2-2, with TRBD1 matching 10 bases. CDR1 and CDR2 (germline): SGHTA, FQGNSA. V lost 5 bases and J lost 1; bases outside the gene matches: 4. The CDR3 runs to 16 residues. CDR3 bases: TGTGCCAGCAGCGAGTGGACAGGGGGGAACACCGGGGAGCTGTTTTTT. Its translation is CASSEWTGGNTGELFF.